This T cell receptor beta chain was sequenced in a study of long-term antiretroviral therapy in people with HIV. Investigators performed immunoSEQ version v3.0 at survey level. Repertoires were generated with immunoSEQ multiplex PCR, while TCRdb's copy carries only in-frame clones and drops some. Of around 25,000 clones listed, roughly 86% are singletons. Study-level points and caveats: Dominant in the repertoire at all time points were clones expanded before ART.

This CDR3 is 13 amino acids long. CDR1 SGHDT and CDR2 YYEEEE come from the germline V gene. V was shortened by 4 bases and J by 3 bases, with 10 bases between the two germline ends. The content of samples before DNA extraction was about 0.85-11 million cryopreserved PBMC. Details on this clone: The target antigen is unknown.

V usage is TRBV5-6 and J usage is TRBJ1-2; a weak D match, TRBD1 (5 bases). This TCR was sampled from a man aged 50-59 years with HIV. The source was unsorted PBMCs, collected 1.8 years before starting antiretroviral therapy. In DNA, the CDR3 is TGTGCCAGCAGCCCCACAGGATACTATGGCTACACCTTC. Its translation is CASSPTGYYGYTF.